This paragraph covers one TCR beta chain sequence. Its antigen is still unknown. Libraries were prepared by immunoSEQ multiplex PCR; TCRdb keeps only in-frame clonotypes and omits some of them. The table includes roughly 180,000 clones, roughly 87% detected once. The ends were cut back, 1 base at V and 7 bases at J, with 17 bases in the middle. In germline, CDR1 is LGHDT, CDR2 YNNKEL (reference sequence). There are 16 residues in the CDR3. These data are taken from a study of T cell responses to AZD1222 COVID-19 vaccine. Study outcomes and limitations: No repertoire was sampled before or during the peak T cell response, only after it. CD4 TCRs associated with vaccination spanned spike, dominating at 160-218 and 743-854. Regions left unmutated in variants are reportedly the target of nearly half of spike-specific TCRs.

The material sequenced was peripheral blood, taken on day 0 of AZD1222 vaccination. The clonotype comes from an adult in good health. V usage is TRBV3-1 (or the pseudogene TRBV3-2) and J usage is TRBJ1-5; D is ambiguous. CDR3 DNA: TGTGCCAGCAGCCAAGGTGCCGTCGGAGCCTTCCAGCCCCAGCATTTT. It translates to CASSQGAVGAFQPQHF.